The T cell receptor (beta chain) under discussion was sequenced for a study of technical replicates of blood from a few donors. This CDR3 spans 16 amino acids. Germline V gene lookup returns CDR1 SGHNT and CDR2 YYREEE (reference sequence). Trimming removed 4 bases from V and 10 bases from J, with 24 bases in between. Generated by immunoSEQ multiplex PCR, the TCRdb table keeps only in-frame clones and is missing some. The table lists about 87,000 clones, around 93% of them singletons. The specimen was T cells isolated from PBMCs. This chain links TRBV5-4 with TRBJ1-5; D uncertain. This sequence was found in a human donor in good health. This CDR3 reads CASSATPAERSLPQHF. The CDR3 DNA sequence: TGTGCCAGCAGCGCGACCCCGGCAGAGCGCTCTTTACCCCAGCATTTT.